The 10 T cell receptor beta chains reported below all come from one sample, sequenced in a study of T cell changes during pregnancy in multiple sclerosis. The table came from immunoSEQ multiplex PCR; TCRdb's copy has only in-frame clones and leaves some out. The sample consists of tens of thousands of clones, over 70% of them appearing once. The source was peripheral blood, collected in the first trimester of pregnancy. All receptors come from a female donor in good health, enrolled as a control in a pregnancy study.

The chain links TRBV9 to TRBJ2-7, with a weak D call TRBD1 (5 bases). V lost 7 bases to trimming and J lost 0 bases, with 17 bases between them. The CDR3 contains 15 residues. Germline V gene data show CDR1 as SGDLS and CDR2 as YYNGEE. CDR3 bases: TGTGCCAGCGTAAAGGGGCCACATGGCTCCTACGAGCAGTACTTC. Protein: CASVKGPHGSYEQYF.

The sample holds one count of this clone. The gene calls are TRBV4-1 and TRBJ2-1; 8 bases line up with TRBD2. Trimming took 4 bases from V and 5 from J; bases not matched to a gene: 10. The germline CDR1 and CDR2 sequences are MGHRA and YSYEKL. The CDR3 is made up of 16 amino acids. In DNA, the CDR3 is TGCGCCAGCAGCCTCACGGGGGGGGCGGTCGACAATGAGCAGTTCTTC. It encodes CASSLTGGAVDNEQFF.

The rearrangement joins TRBV19 to TRBJ2-5; 7 bases line up with TRBD1. The CDR3 is 14 residues long. CDR1 and CDR2 (germline): LNHDA, SQIVND (reference sequence). The V and J ends lost 4 bases and 1 base, in that order; junction bases with no gene match: 3. The CDR3 protein is CASSTGQAQETQYF. The CDR3 bases are TGTGCCAGTAGTACAGGACAGGCCCAAGAGACCCAGTACTTC. The variable domain in full, completed from reference TRBV19 and TRBJ2-5, reads DGGITQSPKYLFRKEGQNVTLSCEQNLNHDAMYWYRQDPGQGLRLIYYSQIVNDFQKGDIAEGYSVSREKKESFPLTVTSAQKNPTAFYLCASSTGQAQETQYFGPGTRLLVL.

This rearrangement joins TRBV2 to TRBJ2-7, with 8 bases identical to TRBD2. From germline, CDR1 is SNHLY and CDR2 FYNNEI. The CDR3 is 15 amino acids. J lost 6 bases, V lost 1 base, and 8 bases had no gene match. The DNA for the CDR3 is TGTGCCAGCAGTGAAGGGGGACTAGAAGCGATCGAGCAGTACTTC. This encodes CASSEGGLEAIEQYF.

This clone came up a few times. The chain joins TRBV29-1 to TRBJ1-5; D is unresolved. The CDR3 spans 12 residues. Germline V lookup: CDR1 SQVTM, CDR2 ANQGSEA. Trimming shortened V by 4 bases and J by 0 bases, and 4 bases separated the two germline ends. The CDR3 nucleotides are TGCAGCGTTGGGAGTAGCAATCAGCCCCAGCATTTT. Translating it yields CSVGSSNQPQHF.

The chain couples TRBV7-2 to TRBJ1-5, with 8 bases fitting TRBD1. V lost 5 bases, J lost 1 base, and 7 bases stayed unmatched. This CDR3 is built from 16 residues. The germline V gene has CDR1 SGHTA and CDR2 FQGNSA. The CDR3 is CASSGRGLGSNQPQHF. DNA of the CDR3: TGTGCCAGCAGCGGCAGGGGGCTGGGAAGCAATCAGCCCCAGCATTTT.

This chain links TRBV6-1 with TRBJ2-7; 7 bases agree with TRBD2. Germline trimming cut 5 bases from V and 2 bases from J; bases unmatched to any gene: 6. The germline V gene encodes CDR1 MNHNS and CDR2 SASEGT. This CDR3 is 14 amino acids long. Written as DNA, the CDR3 is TGTGCCAGCAGTACTAGCGTTGGGCCCTACGAGCAGTACTTC. Translation gives CASSTSVGPYEQYF.

The chain links TRBV4-1 to TRBJ1-1, with 7 bases matching TRBD1. CDR3 length equals 14 residues. V was clipped by 4 bases and J by 1 base; unmatched bases: 3. Germline loops: CDR1 MGHRA, CDR2 YSYEKL. CDR3 DNA sequence: TGCGCCAGCAGCCCCAGGGGGGCGAACACTGAAGCTTTCTTT. Its translation: CASSPRGANTEAFF.

The chain recombines TRBV9 with TRBJ1-5; D is ambiguous. Germline V lookup: CDR1 SGDLS, CDR2 YYNGEE. The CDR3 has 15 residues. V was shortened by 0 bases and J by 2 bases, with 9 bases between the two germline ends. The CDR3 here is CASSVGSGGNQPQHF. As DNA, the CDR3 is TGTGCCAGCAGCGTAGGGTCAGGTGGCAATCAGCCCCAGCATTTT. Combining the CDR3 with reference TRBV9 and TRBJ1-5 gives the whole variable domain DSGVTQTPKHLITATGQRVTLRCSPRSGDLSVYWYQQSLDQGLQFLIQYYNGEERAKGNILERFSAQQFPDLHSELNLSSLELGDSALYFCASSVGSGGNQPQHFGDGTRLSIL.

DNA of the CDR3: TGTGCCTGGAGTGATTACCGGGACAGGCCATATCAGCCCCAGCATTTT. It translates to CAWSDYRDRPYQPQHF. V and J are TRBV30 and TRBJ1-5; 8 bases match TRBD1. This CDR3 is 16 amino acids long. The V gene's germline CDR1 is GTSNPN and CDR2 SVGIG (reference sequence). Trimming took 1 base from V and 5 from J; bases not matched to a gene: 10.